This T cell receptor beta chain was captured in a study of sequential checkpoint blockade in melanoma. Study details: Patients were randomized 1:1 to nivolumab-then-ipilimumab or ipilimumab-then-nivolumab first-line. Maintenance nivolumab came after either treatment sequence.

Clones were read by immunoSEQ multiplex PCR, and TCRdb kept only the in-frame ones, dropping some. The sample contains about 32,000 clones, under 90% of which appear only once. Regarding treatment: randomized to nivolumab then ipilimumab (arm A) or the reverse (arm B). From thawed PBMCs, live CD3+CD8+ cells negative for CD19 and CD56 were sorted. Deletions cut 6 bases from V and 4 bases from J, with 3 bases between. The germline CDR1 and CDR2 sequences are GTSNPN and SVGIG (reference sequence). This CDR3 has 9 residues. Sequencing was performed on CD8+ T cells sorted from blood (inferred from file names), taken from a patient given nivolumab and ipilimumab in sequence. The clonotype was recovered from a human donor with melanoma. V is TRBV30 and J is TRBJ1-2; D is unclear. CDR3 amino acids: CACSYGYTF. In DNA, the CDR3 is TGTGCCTGCAGCTATGGCTACACCTTC.